The 29 T cell receptor beta chains below all came from one sample that was sequenced in a study of long-term antiretroviral therapy in people with HIV. Sequencing used immunoSEQ v3.0 at survey level. Data came from immunoSEQ multiplex PCR; TCRdb stores just in-frame clones and leaves some out. The repertoire holds about 28,000 clones, 65% to 85% seen once, with about 6.4% in the top ten. The starting material was unsorted PBMCs, obtained 0.4 years after starting antiretroviral therapy. Receptor source: a man between 18 and 35 years old with HIV.

The CDR3 DNA follows: TGTGCCAGCAAGAGAGGGGGTAGTGAGCAGTTCTTC. Translated, it gives CASKRGGSEQFF. The chain couples TRBV27 to TRBJ2-1, with D perhaps matching TRBD1 (6 bases). The germline gives CDR1 MNHEY, CDR2 SMNVEV (reference sequence). The CDR3 sequence is 12 residues long. With 7 bases removed from V and 9 bases from J, the gap between germline ends came to 13 bases.

The chain is built from TRBV7-2 and TRBJ1-1; D unclear. This CDR3 comprises 15 residues. V was trimmed by 0 bases and J by 8 bases, leaving 16 bases between them. Germline CDR1 reads SGHTA; CDR2 reads FQGNSA. CDR3: CASSLAARVLAEAFF. The DNA of the CDR3 is TGTGCCAGCAGCTTAGCGGCCCGGGTGCTTGCCGAAGCTTTCTTT.

The chain carries TRBV5-6 and TRBJ1-1; unclear D gene. Germline CDR1 SGHDT, CDR2 YYEEEE. CDR3 size: 13 residues. The germline V and J ends were trimmed by 0 bases and 3 bases, with 6 bases remaining between them. CDR3 residues: CASSLGTDTEAFF. The CDR3 nucleotides read TGTGCCAGCAGCTTGGGAACAGACACTGAAGCTTTCTTT. The whole variable domain, filled in from reference TRBV5-6 and TRBJ1-1, reads DAGVTQSPTHLIKTRGQQVTLRCSPKSGHDTVSWYQQALGQGPQFIFQYYEEEERQRGNFPDRFSGHQFPNYSSELNVNALLLGDSALYLCASSLGTDTEAFFGQGTRLTVV.

The chain employs TRBV27 and TRBJ1-1; a possible D gene is TRBD1 (6 bases). The CDR3 has 14 residues. Per germline, CDR1 MNHEY and CDR2 SMNVEV (reference sequence). Trimming cost V 8 bases and J 4 bases, with 17 bases left between them. The CDR3 DNA reads as TGTGCCAGCGGTATGGGGGCCCCGGGCACTGAAGCTTTCTTT. It encodes CASGMGAPGTEAFF.

The genes are TRBV27 and TRBJ2-7; 8 bases align to TRBD1. CDR1 and CDR2 (germline): MNHEY, SMNVEV (reference sequence). Losses at the gene ends were 2 bases for V and 0 bases for J; bases not matched to a gene: 3. The CDR3 sequence is 15 residues long. CDR3 nucleotide sequence: TGTGCCAGCAGTTTAACAGGGGGGTTCTCCTACGAGCAGTACTTC. It specifies CASSLTGGFSYEQYF.

The genes are TRBV4-1 and TRBJ2-7, with D possibly being TRBD1 or TRBD2 (5 bases each). Trimming stripped 0 bases from V and 4 bases from J, with 13 bases between. Per germline, CDR1 MGHRA and CDR2 YSYEKL. This CDR3 is built from 15 residues. This CDR3 is CASSQEPGSWYEQYF. Here the CDR3 DNA reads TGCGCCAGCAGCCAAGAACCAGGGAGTTGGTACGAGCAGTACTTC.

V usage is TRBV4-1 and J usage is TRBJ2-7; D is unclear. The V end lost 1 base, the J end lost 3 bases, and 7 bases lay between the germline ends. Looked up from germline, CDR1 is MGHRA and CDR2 is YSYEKL. CDR3 length: 13 amino acids. This CDR3 is CASSQGTGYEQYF. CDR3 DNA: TGCGCCAGCAGCCAAGGTACTGGCTACGAGCAGTACTTC.

This chain links TRBV7-8 with TRBJ2-7; the match to TRBD1 covers 7 bases. The CDR3 extends over 15 amino acids. Germline assignment: CDR1 SGHVS and CDR2 FQNEAQ. Unmatched junction bases numbered 7, after V lost 5 bases and J lost 0 bases. CDR3 coding DNA: TGTGCCAGCAGCATCCGGACAGGTAGCTCCTACGAGCAGTACTTC. Amino acids: CASSIRTGSSYEQYF. Full variable domain (missing parts from reference TRBV7-8 and TRBJ2-7): GAGVSQSPRYKVAKRGQDVALRCDPISGHVSLFWYQQALGQGPEFLTYFQNEAQLDKSGLPSDRFFAERPEGSVSTLKIQRTQQEDSAVYLCASSIRTGSSYEQYFGPGTRLTVT.

This CDR3 reads CASSDGTEYSYEQYF. As DNA, the CDR3 is TGTGCCAGCAGCGACGGGACTGAATACTCCTACGAGCAGTACTTC. The chain recombines TRBV7-8 with TRBJ2-7, with D possibly matching TRBD2 (6 bases). Trimming shortened V by 5 bases and J by 0 bases, and 14 bases separated the two germline ends. This CDR3 spans 15 amino acids. Per germline, CDR1 SGHVS and CDR2 FQNEAQ.

The V and J genes are TRBV7-6 and TRBJ2-7; D is ambiguous. Trimming took 2 bases from V and 6 from J, leaving 8 bases between them. The CDR3 spans 12 residues. Germline V gene sequence: CDR1 SGHVS, CDR2 FNYEAQ. The CDR3 sequence: CASSLKAGEQYF. CDR3 bases: TGTGCCAGCAGCTTAAAAGCCGGCGAGCAGTACTTC.

The chain has TRBV5-4 and TRBJ1-1; perhaps TRBD1 as D (5 bases). V lost 0 bases to trimming and J lost 5 bases, with 11 bases between them. CDR3 length: 14 amino acids. Per the germline V gene, CDR1 is SGHNT and CDR2 is YYREEE (reference sequence). The CDR3 loop is CASSLGGDRTEAFF. DNA for the CDR3: TGTGCCAGCAGCTTGGGGGGGGATAGGACTGAAGCTTTCTTT. The full variable domain, rest sourced from reference TRBV5-4 and TRBJ1-1, is ETGVTQSPTHLIKTRGQQVTLRCSSQSGHNTVSWYQQALGQGPQFIFQYYREEENGRGNFPPRFSGLQFPNYSSELNVNALELDDSALYLCASSLGGDRTEAFFGQGTRLTVV.

This chain links TRBV10-2 with TRBJ1-1, with D perhaps matching TRBD1 (6 bases). V lost 1 base and J lost 4, with 10 bases in between. Germline V gives CDR1 WSHSY, CDR2 SAAADI. The CDR3 extends over 14 amino acids. CDR3 sequence (DNA): TGCGCCAGCAGTGAGTTGGGGGCTTTCACTGAAGCTTTCTTT. It yields the protein CASSELGAFTEAFF.

V is TRBV19 and J is TRBJ2-7, with TRBD1 identical over 7 bases. CDR1 LNHDA and CDR2 SQIVND come from the germline V gene (reference sequence). Trimming cost V 4 bases and J 4 bases; bases outside gene matches: 7. CDR3 length: 14 amino acids. The CDR3 DNA reads TGTGCCAGTAGTACCCCGGGGACAGCATACGAGCAGTACTTC. This encodes CASSTPGTAYEQYF. Full variable domain (outside the CDR3, taken from reference TRBV19 and TRBJ2-7): DGGITQSPKYLFRKEGQNVTLSCEQNLNHDAMYWYRQDPGQGLRLIYYSQIVNDFQKGDIAEGYSVSREKKESFPLTVTSAQKNPTAFYLCASSTPGTAYEQYFGPGTRLTVT.

The V gene is TRBV10-3, the J gene TRBJ2-6; 7 positions agree with TRBD2. Looked up from germline, CDR1 is ENHRY and CDR2 is SYGVKD. V dropped 0 bases and J dropped 0; count of bases not matched to a gene: 8. The CDR3 is 19 residues long. This CDR3 is CAISESGGGEDSGANVLTF. The CDR3 DNA reads TGTGCCATCAGTGAGTCGGGCGGGGGAGAGGACTCTGGGGCCAACGTCCTGACTTTC.

This chain joins TRBV18 and TRBJ2-2; TRBD2 agrees at 11 bases. This CDR3 spans 17 amino acids. Trimming at V came to 3 bases and at J to 2 bases, leaving 5 bases not matched to a gene. Germline-derived CDR1 and CDR2 are KGHSH and LQKENI. For the CDR3, the DNA is TGTGCCAGCTCACCTCCGGGGACTAGCGGAAACACCGGGGAGCTGTTTTTT. As protein: CASSPPGTSGNTGELFF.

This clone was found a few times. This chain uses TRBV7-9 with TRBJ1-4, with TRBD1 identical over 9 bases. Losses at the gene ends were 5 bases for V and 8 bases for J; bases not matched to a gene: 9. The CDR3 runs 15 residues. Per germline, CDR1 SEHNR and CDR2 FQNEAQ (reference sequence). CDR3 sequence reads: CASSGTGYEDEKLFF. The CDR3 nucleotides read TGTGCCAGCAGCGGGACAGGGTACGAGGACGAAAAACTGTTTTTT.

The chain recombines TRBV19 with TRBJ2-7, with TRBD1 matching 10 bases. Germline-derived CDR1 and CDR2 are LNHDA and SQIVND (reference sequence). CDR3 size: 17 residues. V lost 3 bases and J lost 1; bases outside the gene matches: 9. The CDR3 sequence is CASSMRTGGIRSYEQYF. The CDR3 coding sequence is TGTGCCAGTAGTATGCGGACAGGGGGAATACGGTCCTACGAGCAGTACTTC. The complete variable domain, with remaining parts taken from reference TRBV19 and TRBJ2-7, reads DGGITQSPKYLFRKEGQNVTLSCEQNLNHDAMYWYRQDPGQGLRLIYYSQIVNDFQKGDIAEGYSVSREKKESFPLTVTSAQKNPTAFYLCASSMRTGGIRSYEQYFGPGTRLTVT.

The chain is built from TRBV6-5 and TRBJ2-1; 8 nucleotides align to TRBD1. Germline V lookup: CDR1 MNHEY, CDR2 SVGAGI. The CDR3 extends over 14 amino acids. The junction had 7 bases not matched to a gene; V was cut back by 5 bases and J by 7 bases. The CDR3 region is CASSGRTGTNEQFF. Here the CDR3 DNA reads TGTGCCAGCAGTGGGAGGACAGGGACAAATGAGCAGTTCTTC.

This sequence joins TRBV29-1 and TRBJ2-5; tentative D call: TRBD2 (5 bases). Trimming pared 2 bases from V and 2 bases from J, leaving 9 bases between. This CDR3 contains 13 residues. CDR1 and CDR2 (germline): SQVTM, ANQGSEA. The CDR3: CSVEPTGQETQYF. CDR3 bases: TGCAGCGTTGAACCGACGGGACAAGAGACCCAGTACTTC.

The chain joins TRBV28 to TRBJ1-1; no reliable D call. V was pared by 5 bases and J by 0 bases, with 19 bases between. The germline gives CDR1 MDHEN, CDR2 SYDVKM. This CDR3 contains 17 residues. CDR3 DNA sequence: TGTGCCAGCAGTGAACCAGATCAAATAGACATGAACACTGAAGCTTTCTTT. Translation gives CASSEPDQIDMNTEAFF.

V is TRBV28 and J is TRBJ2-7; no definite D call. Per germline, CDR1 MDHEN and CDR2 SYDVKM. Between the trimmed V and J ends, which lost 4 bases and 3 bases, there was a span of 22 bases. This CDR3 is 17 amino acids long. The DNA for the CDR3 is TGTGCCAGCAGTTCGCTCTCAATAGGGCTAAACAACTACGAGCAGTACTTC. Protein sequence: CASSSLSIGLNNYEQYF.

This clone has just one count. The chain employs TRBV19 and TRBJ1-4; D perhaps matches TRBD1 (5 bases). The CDR3 runs 12 residues. The ends were cut back, 5 bases at V and 8 bases at J, with 9 bases in the middle. Germline CDR1 and CDR2: LNHDA and SQIVND (reference sequence). CDR3 residues: CASSPGREKLFF. CDR3 nucleotide sequence: TGTGCCAGTAGTCCAGGGAGGGAAAAACTGTTTTTT. Full variable domain (remainder filled in from reference TRBV19 and TRBJ1-4): DGGITQSPKYLFRKEGQNVTLSCEQNLNHDAMYWYRQDPGQGLRLIYYSQIVNDFQKGDIAEGYSVSREKKESFPLTVTSAQKNPTAFYLCASSPGREKLFFGSGTQLSVL.

This clone was observed a single time. The chain combines TRBV5-6 with TRBJ2-7, with D perhaps matching TRBD1 or TRBD2 (5 bases each). V gave up 7 bases and J gave up 3 bases, with 14 bases separating them. From germline, CDR1 is SGHDT and CDR2 YYEEEE. CDR3 length equals 13 residues. CDR3 sequence: CASAEMGDYEQYF. CDR3 coding DNA: TGTGCCAGCGCTGAAATGGGGGACTACGAGCAGTACTTC.

This chain joins TRBV27 and TRBJ2-7, with a tentative D call TRBD1 (6 bases). V was clipped by 6 bases and J by 0 bases, with 15 bases between them. The length of the CDR3 is 15 residues. Looked up from germline, CDR1 is MNHEY and CDR2 is SMNVEV (reference sequence). The CDR3 DNA reads TGTGCCAGCAGAAGTACAGGGATGATCTCCTACGAGCAGTACTTC. Its translation is CASRSTGMISYEQYF.

The chain links TRBV5-1 to TRBJ1-5, with D tentatively TRBD1 (5 bases). CDR1 and CDR2 from the germline V gene are SGHRS and YFSETQ. The CDR3 consists of 16 residues. The V end lost 4 bases, the J end lost 4 bases, and 18 bases lay between the germline ends. CDR3 in amino acids: CASSPGGTSLNQPQHF. The CDR3 DNA reads TGCGCCAGCAGCCCGGGAGGGACCTCTTTGAATCAGCCCCAGCATTTT.

The genes are TRBV15 and TRBJ1-4; D uncertain. The CDR3 is 16 residues long. Trimming took 5 bases from V and 7 from J, leaving 20 bases between them. The germline CDR1 and CDR2 sequences are LNHNV and YYDKDF (reference sequence). In DNA form, the CDR3 reads TGTGCCACCAGCGGAGGGCCCGGAGACCCTGCTGAAAAACTGTTTTTT. Protein sequence: CATSGGPGDPAEKLFF.

As for this clone: Other DNA sequences in the sample encode the same CDR3. The chain links TRBV2 to TRBJ1-2, with D unclear. The length of the CDR3 is 13 residues. Germline V gives CDR1 SNHLY, CDR2 FYNNEI. The V end lost 3 bases, the J end lost 2 bases, and 7 bases lay between the germline ends. CDR3 residues: CASSEYRNYGYTF. Written as DNA, the CDR3 is TGTGCCAGCAGTGAGTACAGAAACTATGGCTACACCTTC.

The rearrangement uses TRBV25-1 and TRBJ2-7, with D hard to call. With 5 bases removed from V and 3 bases from J, the gap between germline ends came to 5 bases. Germline V CDR1 and CDR2: MGHDK, SYGVNS. This CDR3 spans 11 amino acids. Written as DNA, the CDR3 is TGTGCCAGCAGTACGAACTACGAGCAGTACTTC. This encodes CASSTNYEQYF.

In this sample, this clone turned up a few times. The chain is built from TRBV2 and TRBJ1-2; D remains unclear. In germline, CDR1 is SNHLY, CDR2 FYNNEI. V was pared by 8 bases and J by 5 bases, with 12 bases between. The CDR3 extends over 12 amino acids. In DNA form, the CDR3 reads TGTGCCAGCCCAAGCGTAGGGTATGGCTACACCTTC. Translating gives CASPSVGYGYTF.